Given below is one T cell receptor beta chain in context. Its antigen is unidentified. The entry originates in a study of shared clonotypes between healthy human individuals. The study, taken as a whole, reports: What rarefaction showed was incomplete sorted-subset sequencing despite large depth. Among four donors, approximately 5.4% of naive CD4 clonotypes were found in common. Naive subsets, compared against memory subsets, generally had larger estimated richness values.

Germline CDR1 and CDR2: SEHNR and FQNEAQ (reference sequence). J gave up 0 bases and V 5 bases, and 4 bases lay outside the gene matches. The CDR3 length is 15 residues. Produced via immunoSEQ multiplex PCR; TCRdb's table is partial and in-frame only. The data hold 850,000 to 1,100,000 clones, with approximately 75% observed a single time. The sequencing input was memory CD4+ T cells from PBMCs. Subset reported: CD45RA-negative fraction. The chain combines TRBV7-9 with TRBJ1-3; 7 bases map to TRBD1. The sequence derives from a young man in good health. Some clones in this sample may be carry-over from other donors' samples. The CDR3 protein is CASSQGQTSGNTIYF. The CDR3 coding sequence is TGTGCCAGCAGCCAGGGACAGACCTCTGGAAACACCATATATTTT.